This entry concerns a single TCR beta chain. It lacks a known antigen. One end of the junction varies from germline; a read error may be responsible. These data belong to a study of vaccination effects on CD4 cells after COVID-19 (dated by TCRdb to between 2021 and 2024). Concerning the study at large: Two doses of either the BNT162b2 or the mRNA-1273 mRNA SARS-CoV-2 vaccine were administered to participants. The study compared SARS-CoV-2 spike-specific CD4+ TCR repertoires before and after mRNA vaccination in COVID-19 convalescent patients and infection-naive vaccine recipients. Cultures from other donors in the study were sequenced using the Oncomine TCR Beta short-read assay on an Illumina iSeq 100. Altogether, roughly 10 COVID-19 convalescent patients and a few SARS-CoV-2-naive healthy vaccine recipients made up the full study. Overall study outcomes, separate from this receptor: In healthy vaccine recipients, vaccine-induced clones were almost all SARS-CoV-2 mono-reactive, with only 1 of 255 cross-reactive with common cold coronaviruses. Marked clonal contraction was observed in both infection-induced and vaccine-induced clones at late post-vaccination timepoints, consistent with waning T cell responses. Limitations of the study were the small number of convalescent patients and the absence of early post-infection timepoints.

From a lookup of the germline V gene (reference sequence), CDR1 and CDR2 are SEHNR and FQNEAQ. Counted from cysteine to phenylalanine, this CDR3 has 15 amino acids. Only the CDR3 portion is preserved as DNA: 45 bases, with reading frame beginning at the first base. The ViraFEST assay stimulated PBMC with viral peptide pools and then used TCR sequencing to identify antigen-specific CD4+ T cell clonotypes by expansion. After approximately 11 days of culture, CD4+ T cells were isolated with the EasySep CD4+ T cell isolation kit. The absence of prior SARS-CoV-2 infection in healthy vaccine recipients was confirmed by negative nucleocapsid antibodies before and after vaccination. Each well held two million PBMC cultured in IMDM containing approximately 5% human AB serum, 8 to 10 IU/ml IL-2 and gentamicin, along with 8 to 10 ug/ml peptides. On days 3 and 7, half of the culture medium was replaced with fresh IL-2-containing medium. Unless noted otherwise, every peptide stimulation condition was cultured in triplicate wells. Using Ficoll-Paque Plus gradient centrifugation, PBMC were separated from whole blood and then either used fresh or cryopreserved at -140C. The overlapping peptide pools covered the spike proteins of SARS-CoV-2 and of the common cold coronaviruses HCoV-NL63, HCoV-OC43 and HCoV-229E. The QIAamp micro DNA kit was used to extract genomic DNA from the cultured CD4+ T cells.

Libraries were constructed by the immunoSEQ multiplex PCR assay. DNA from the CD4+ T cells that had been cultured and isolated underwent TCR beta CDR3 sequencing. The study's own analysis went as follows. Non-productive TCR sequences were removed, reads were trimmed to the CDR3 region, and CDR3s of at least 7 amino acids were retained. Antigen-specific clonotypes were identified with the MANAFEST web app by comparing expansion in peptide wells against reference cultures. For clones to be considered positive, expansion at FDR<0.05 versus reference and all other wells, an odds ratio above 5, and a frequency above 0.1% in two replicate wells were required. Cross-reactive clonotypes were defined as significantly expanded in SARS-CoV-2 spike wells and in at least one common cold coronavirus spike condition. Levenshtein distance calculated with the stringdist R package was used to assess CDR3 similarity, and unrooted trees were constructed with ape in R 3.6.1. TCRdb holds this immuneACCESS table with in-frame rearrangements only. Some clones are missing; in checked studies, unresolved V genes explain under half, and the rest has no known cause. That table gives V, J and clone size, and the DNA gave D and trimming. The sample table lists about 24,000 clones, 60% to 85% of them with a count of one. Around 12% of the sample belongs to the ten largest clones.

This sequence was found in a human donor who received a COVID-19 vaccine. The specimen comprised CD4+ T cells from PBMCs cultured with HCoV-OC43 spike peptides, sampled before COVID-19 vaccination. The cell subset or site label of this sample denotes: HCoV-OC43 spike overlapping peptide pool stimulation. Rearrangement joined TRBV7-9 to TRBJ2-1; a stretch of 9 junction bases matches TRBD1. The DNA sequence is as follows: TGTGCCAGCAGATTAGTGGGACAGGGTCCCAATGAGCAGTTCTTC. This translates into CASRLVGQGPNEQFF.